The 24 T cell receptor beta chains below were found in one sample sequenced in a study of T cells in Graves' hyperthyroidism and ophthalmopathy. The TCR beta CDR3 regions underwent amplification using RNA transcripts as the source. The study used the HTBI primer set for a first-round RT-PCR of the TCR CDR3. Using its own MiXCR run on the multiplex PCR reads, TCRdb lists one record per CDR3 protein. In the table there are hundreds of thousands of distinct CDR3 sequences, about 20% of which are singletons. Sequencing input: blood. These TCRs come from a man aged 40-50 years with Graves' ophthalmopathy.

This clonotype showed up just a few times. V is TRBV7-3 and J is TRBJ2-3; D is unresolved. The V end lost 1 base, the J end lost 0 bases, and 14 bases lay between the germline ends. CDR1 SGHTA and CDR2 FQGTGA come from the germline V gene. The length of the CDR3 is 17 residues. The chain's CDR3 is CASSLKVARSSTDTQYF. CDR3 nucleotide sequence: TGTGCCAGCAGCTTAAAGGTCGCGCGATCTAGCACAGATACGCAGTATTTT.

The chain couples TRBV30 to TRBJ1-1; 9 nucleotides match TRBD1. Per germline, CDR1 GTSNPN and CDR2 SVGIG (reference sequence). After removal of 2 bases from V and 11 bases from J, the junction contained 12 bases not matched to a gene. The CDR3 contains 14 residues. CDR3 loop: CAWSPDDRGTVAFF. DNA of the CDR3: TGTGCCTGGAGTCCGGATGACAGGGGGACTGTGGCTTTCTTT.

There are many counts of this clonotype. The chain is built from TRBV15 and TRBJ2-7; D unclear. Trimming left V 5 bases short and J 4 bases short, with 12 bases between. Germline V gives CDR1 LNHNV, CDR2 YYDKDF (reference sequence). There are 13 residues in the CDR3. CDR3 residues: CATSPREVYEQYF. The CDR3 DNA is TGTGCCACCAGCCCTAGAGAAGTTTACGAGCAGTACTTC. Using reference TRBV15 and TRBJ2-7 for the parts outside the CDR3, the full variable domain is DAMVIQNPRYQVTQFGKPVTLSCSQTLNHNVMYWYQQKSSQAPKLLFHYYDKDFNNEADTPDNFQSRRPNTSFCFLDIRSPGLGDTAMYLCATSPREVYEQYFGPGTRLTVT.

This clonotype has only a few counts. V and J are TRBV10-3 and TRBJ1-2; D is unresolved. CDR3 length: 12 residues. V lost 9 bases, J lost 1 base, and 9 bases lay in between. CDR1 ENHRY and CDR2 SYGVKD come from the germline V gene. CDR3 coding DNA: TGTGCCATTCAGGTTTTTAACTATGGCTACACCTTC. Protein: CAIQVFNYGYTF.

This clonotype was observed a handful of times. The chain carries TRBV7-2 and TRBJ2-7; 7 nucleotides agree with TRBD2. The trim removed 4 bases at V and 1 base at J, leaving 7 bases unmatched. The V gene's germline CDR1 is SGHTA and CDR2 FQGNSA. The CDR3 totals 15 residues. The CDR3 reads CASSSQLGGSYEQYF. DNA of the CDR3: TGTGCCAGCAGCTCCCAACTGGGAGGGTCCTACGAGCAGTACTTC.

The CDR3 region has the DNA TGTGCCAGTAGACGGACAGTGCAAGAGACCCAGTACTTC. Translating gives CASRRTVQETQYF. This chain links TRBV19 with TRBJ2-5; possible D gene TRBD1, 6 bases. The CDR3 runs 13 residues. Trimming removed 6 bases at V and 2 bases at J, with 10 bases between. The germline V gene encodes CDR1 LNHDA and CDR2 SQIVND (reference sequence).

In this sample, this clonotype turned up many times. The rearrangement links TRBV20-1 to TRBJ2-4; possible D gene TRBD2, 6 bases. CDR3 length equals 15 residues. CDR1 DFQATT and CDR2 SNEGSKA come from the germline V gene (reference sequence). With 3 bases removed from V and 6 bases from J, the gap between germline ends came to 18 bases. The CDR3 DNA is TGCAGTGCTAGGAAGGCCGGCGGAGCGGGAAACATTCAGTACTTC. It encodes CSARKAGGAGNIQYF.

The V gene is TRBV5-4, the J gene TRBJ1-1; D not resolved. Germline V CDR1 and CDR2: SGHNT, YYREEE (reference sequence). CDR3 size: 14 residues. V dropped 4 bases and J dropped 0 bases, with 10 bases sitting between them. The CDR3, as DNA: TGTGCCAGCAGCGCCGGACGCTTGAACACTGAAGCTTTCTTT. Protein product: CASSAGRLNTEAFF. The variable domain in full, with the rest retrieved from reference TRBV5-4 and TRBJ1-1, is ETGVTQSPTHLIKTRGQQVTLRCSSQSGHNTVSWYQQALGQGPQFIFQYYREEENGRGNFPPRFSGLQFPNYSSELNVNALELDDSALYLCASSAGRLNTEAFFGQGTRLTVV.

This chain's CDR3 is CASSLERGADGYTF. The CDR3 coding sequence is TGTGCCAGCAGCTTAGAAAGGGGGGCGGATGGCTACACCTTC. This rearrangement joins TRBV7-8 to TRBJ1-2, with TRBD1 as a possible D gene (6 bases). Germline V gives CDR1 SGHVS, CDR2 FQNEAQ. The CDR3 is made up of 14 amino acids. V lost 1 base to trimming and J lost 6 bases, with 12 bases between them.

The V gene is TRBV30, the J gene TRBJ2-3; D possibly corresponds to TRBD2 (6 bases). V lost 4 bases to trimming and J lost 5 bases, with 7 bases between them. This CDR3 is 11 amino acids long. Germline loops: CDR1 GTSNPN, CDR2 SVGIG (reference sequence). The CDR3 DNA sequence: TGTGCCTGGACCGGGGGAGATACGCAGTATTTT. As protein: CAWTGGDTQYF.

The chain links TRBV7-2 to TRBJ2-4, with 15 bases aligning to TRBD2. The CDR3 loop spans 19 amino acids. With V trimmed by 5 bases and J by 3 bases, 11 bases remained unmatched. Germline V gives CDR1 SGHTA, CDR2 FQGNSA. The DNA of the CDR3 is TGTGCCAGCAGCGAGATCGGACTAGCGGGGGGGCCGGGCAAAAACATTCAGTACTTC. Translating it yields CASSEIGLAGGPGKNIQYF.

This clonotype has ten or more counts. The chain joins TRBV6-2 or TRBV6-3 to TRBJ2-6, with 9 bases fitting TRBD1. Germline CDR1 and CDR2: MNHEY and SVGEGT. The CDR3 is 17 residues long. J lost 0 bases, V lost 5 bases, and 5 bases had no gene match. CDR3 DNA: TGTGCCAGCAGTCCGGGACAGGGCCCCTCTGGGGCCAACGTCCTGACTTTC. Its translation: CASSPGQGPSGANVLTF.

The chain carries TRBV27 and TRBJ1-2; D gene uncertain. V dropped 8 bases and J dropped 5 bases, with 0 bases sitting between them. The germline gives CDR1 MNHEY, CDR2 SMNVEV (reference sequence). This CDR3 spans 8 amino acids. In nucleotides, the CDR3 is TGTGCCAGCTATGGCTACACCTTC. Amino acids: CASYGYTF.

The V and J genes are TRBV6-1 and TRBJ2-3; D may be TRBD1 or TRBD2 (5 bases each). From germline, CDR1 is MNHNS and CDR2 SASEGT. V dropped 7 bases and J dropped 5 bases, with 19 bases sitting between them. This CDR3 comprises 15 residues. The CDR3, as DNA: TGTGCCAGCAAAGGGGTGGGTCCGGGGCTAGATACGCAGTATTTT. Protein product: CASKGVGPGLDTQYF.

The V gene is TRBV5-1, the J gene TRBJ2-1; D may be TRBD2 (6 bases). The CDR3 covers 15 residues. CDR1 and CDR2 from the germline V gene are SGHRS and YFSETQ. Trimming left V 4 bases short and J 5 bases short, with 16 bases between. CDR3 nucleotide sequence: TGCGCCAGCAGCGTCCAACTGGGACTTAACAATGAGCAGTTCTTC. Residues: CASSVQLGLNNEQFF.

The table lists this clonotype with many counts. This chain links TRBV7-2 with TRBJ2-3; TRBD2 might be the D (5 bases). CDR1 SGHTA and CDR2 FQGNSA come from the germline V gene. The CDR3 extends over 15 amino acids. Trimming cost V 8 bases and J 4 bases, with 19 bases left between them. The CDR3 is CASGLSALQADTQYF. The CDR3 coding sequence is TGTGCCAGCGGACTCTCGGCGCTCCAAGCAGATACGCAGTATTTT.

The sample holds many counts of this clonotype. The V call is TRBV20-1, the J call TRBJ2-5; D perhaps matches TRBD1 (5 bases). Trimming cost V 6 bases and J 5 bases, with 13 bases left between them. Germline V lookup: CDR1 DFQATT, CDR2 SNEGSKA (reference sequence). The CDR3 is made up of 12 amino acids. The CDR3 spells CSAEGAQETQYF. The CDR3 DNA is TGCAGTGCGGAAGGGGCACAGGAGACCCAGTACTTC.

This chain joins TRBV30 and TRBJ1-6, with 8 bases identical to TRBD1. The CDR3 sequence is 13 residues long. J gave up 3 bases and V 6 bases, and 1 base lay outside the gene matches. Germline V gene sequence: CDR1 GTSNPN, CDR2 SVGIG (reference sequence). The CDR3, as DNA: TGTGCCTGTGGGACAGGCTATAATTCACCCCTCCACTTT. Protein sequence: CACGTGYNSPLHF.

This clonotype was seen a few times. The rearrangement uses TRBV2 and TRBJ2-7, with D possibly TRBD1 on 5 matching bases. Trimming took off 6 bases at V and 2 bases at J, with 5 bases between the two ends. Germline-derived CDR1 and CDR2 are SNHLY and FYNNEI. This CDR3 spans 11 amino acids. This CDR3 is CASRTAYEQYF. The CDR3 bases are TGTGCCAGCAGGACAGCCTACGAGCAGTACTTC.

This clonotype was seen a handful of times. The V call is TRBV19, the J call TRBJ2-5; 7 bases line up with TRBD1. Germline values: CDR1 LNHDA, CDR2 SQIVND (reference sequence). The trim removed 3 bases at V and 3 bases at J, leaving 10 bases unmatched. The CDR3 has 16 amino acids. CDR3: CASSIVFTGVEETQYF. The CDR3 DNA reads TGTGCCAGTAGTATCGTATTTACAGGGGTGGAAGAGACCCAGTACTTC.

In the case of this clonotype: One base away lies a much larger clone, so this may be a sequencing read error. The J gene is TRBJ2-7, the V gene TRBV11-2; D might be TRBD1 (6 bases). The J call is in doubt because the DNA end fits TRBJ2-1 better. The CDR3 loop spans 14 amino acids. Germline V lookup: CDR1 SGHAT, CDR2 FQNNGV. The DNA for the CDR3 is TGTGCCAGCAGCTTAGGACAGGCTTCCTACGAGCAGTTCTTC. Translation: CASSLGQASYEQFF.

The chain links TRBV20-1 to TRBJ2-1; D is possibly TRBD1 (6 bases). Germline V lookup: CDR1 DFQATT, CDR2 SNEGSKA (reference sequence). Between the trimmed V and J ends, which lost 4 bases and 8 bases, there was a span of 15 bases. The CDR3 loop spans 13 amino acids. The CDR3 sequence: CSANNRDTYEQFF. The CDR3 DNA reads TGCAGTGCTAACAACCGGGACACTTATGAGCAGTTCTTC.

The CDR3 is CASGYPPTGTSGNNYNEQFF. As DNA, the CDR3 is TGTGCCAGCGGATACCCCCCTACCGGGACTAGCGGGAATAACTACAATGAGCAGTTCTTC. The J gene is TRBJ2-1, the V gene TRBV11-2, with 13 bases fitting TRBD2. The CDR3 sequence is 20 residues long. The V segment lost 8 bases and the J segment 3 bases; nucleotides outside the gene matches: 19. CDR1 and CDR2 from the germline V gene are SGHAT and FQNNGV.

The chain uses TRBV19 and TRBJ1-1, with 10 nucleotides matching TRBD1. Germline V gene lookup returns CDR1 LNHDA and CDR2 SQIVND (reference sequence). CDR3 length: 15 residues. J was trimmed by 5 bases and V by 10 bases; bases with no gene match: 13. The CDR3 spells CATRPPGQGRTEAFF. The CDR3 DNA is TGTGCCACTAGACCCCCGGGACAGGGGAGAACTGAAGCTTTCTTT.